This T cell receptor (beta chain) was sequenced for a study of T cell responses to AZD1222 COVID-19 vaccine. Findings and limits, study-wide: No repertoire was sampled before or during the peak T cell response, only after it. Seropositivity was recorded at baseline in only 6 or 7 AZD1222 recipients.

Assay: immunoSEQ multiplex PCR; the TCRdb copy retains only in-frame clones and omits some. Counted here are more than 95,000 clones, around 85% occurring once; the ten biggest clones make up roughly 4.3%. This clone was seen just once. Its antigen is not known. Other DNA sequences within the sample encode an identical CDR3. This CDR3 region has 13 residues. V shed 2 bases and J shed 0 bases, with 4 bases lying between them. Germline V lookup: CDR1 KGHSH, CDR2 LQKENI. This specimen consisted of peripheral blood, obtained on day 0 of MenACWY control vaccination. This receptor was identified in an adult in good health. The gene calls are TRBV18 and TRBJ1-1; D not certain. The CDR3 region is CASSPGVNTEAFF. The DNA for the CDR3 is TGTGCCAGCTCACCAGGAGTGAACACTGAAGCTTTCTTT.